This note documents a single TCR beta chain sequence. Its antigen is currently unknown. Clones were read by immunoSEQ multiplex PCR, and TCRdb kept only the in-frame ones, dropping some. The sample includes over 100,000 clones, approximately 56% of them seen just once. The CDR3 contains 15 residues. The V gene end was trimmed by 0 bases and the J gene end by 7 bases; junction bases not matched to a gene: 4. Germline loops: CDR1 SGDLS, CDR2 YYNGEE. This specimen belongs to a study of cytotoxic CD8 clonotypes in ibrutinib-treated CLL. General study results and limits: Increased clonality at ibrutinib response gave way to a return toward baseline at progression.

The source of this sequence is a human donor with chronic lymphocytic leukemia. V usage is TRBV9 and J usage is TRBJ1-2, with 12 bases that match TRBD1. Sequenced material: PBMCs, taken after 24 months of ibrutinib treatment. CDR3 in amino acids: CASSVGGQGAVGYTF. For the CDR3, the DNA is TGTGCCAGCAGCGTAGGGGGACAGGGGGCAGTTGGCTACACCTTC. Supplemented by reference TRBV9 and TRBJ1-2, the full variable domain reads DSGVTQTPKHLITATGQRVTLRCSPRSGDLSVYWYQQSLDQGLQFLIQYYNGEERAKGNILERFSAQQFPDLHSELNLSSLELGDSALYFCASSVGGQGAVGYTFGSGTRLTVV.